This is a list of T cell receptor beta chains from one sample in a study of shared clonotypes between healthy human individuals. Here immunoSEQ multiplex PCR was the method, and the copy in TCRdb shows in-frame clones only, minus some. The sample includes some 2 million clones, 85% to 95% seen only once; the top ten take around 0.13%. Material: naive CD4+ T cells sorted from blood. These receptors originate from a man younger than 35 in good health. Both conserved end residues are part of each CDR3. D genes are given only for firm matches. Size values are once, few and many counts, or a class for expanded clones, and some rows have none.

v_call	d_call	clone_size	j_call	cdr3_aa	cdr3_nt
TRBV11-2	TRBD1	NA	TRBJ1-1	CASTLDRATEAFF	TGTGCCAGCACCTTAGACAGGGCCACTGAAGCTTTCTTT
TRBV27	NA	NA	TRBJ2-5	CASSDLGLTPGTQYF	TGTGCCAGCAGCGACCTGGGCCTGACCCCCGGGACCCAGTACTTC
TRBV2	NA	NA	TRBJ2-3	CASNQQGYTQYF	TGTGCCAGCAATCAACAGGGATATACGCAGTATTTT
TRBV7-9	NA	NA	TRBJ2-5	CASSLEEGTQYF	TGTGCCAGCAGCTTGGAGGAAGGGACCCAGTACTTC
TRBV11-3	NA	NA	TRBJ2-2	CASSRDGQSTGELFF	TGTGCCAGCAGCCGCGACGGACAGAGCACCGGGGAGCTGTTTTTT
TRBV14	NA	NA	TRBJ2-1	CASAKRSESYNEQFF	TGTGCCAGCGCCAAGAGGTCAGAATCCTACAATGAGCAGTTCTTC
TRBV5-1	NA	NA	TRBJ2-1	CASSLLTWDTQAYNEQFF	TGCGCCAGCAGCCTGTTAACCTGGGACACCCAAGCCTACAATGAGCAGTTCTTC
TRBV2	TRBD2	NA	TRBJ2-1	CASSTGTRNEQFF	TGTGCCAGCAGTACCGGGACTAGAAATGAGCAGTTCTTC
TRBV7-6	NA	NA	TRBJ2-2	CASSFGGDKNTGELFF	TGTGCCAGCAGCTTCGGTGGGGATAAGAACACCGGGGAGCTGTTTTTT
TRBV7-9	TRBD2	NA	TRBJ2-5	CASSLSPAGGRETQYF	TGTGCCAGCAGCTTATCGCCAGCGGGGGGCCGAGAGACCCAGTACTTC
TRBV2	NA	NA	TRBJ2-7	CASSENQHYYEQYF	TGTGCCAGCAGTGAAAACCAGCACTACTACGAGCAGTACTTC
TRBV4-3	TRBD1	NA	TRBJ1-4	CASSRTGQGGEKLFF	TGCGCCAGCAGCCGGACCGGACAGGGGGGAGAAAAACTGTTTTTT
TRBV5-1	TRBD2	NA	TRBJ2-3	CASSLVAGGADTQYF	TGCGCCAGCAGCTTGGTTGCGGGAGGGGCAGATACGCAGTATTTT
TRBV29-1	NA	NA	TRBJ2-6	CSVQGAGANVLTF	TGCAGCGTGCAGGGCGCTGGGGCCAACGTCCTGACTTTC
TRBV5-1	NA	NA	TRBJ1-6	CASSLSSNSPLHF	TGCGCCAGCAGCTTATCTTCTAATTCACCCCTCCACTTT
TRBV18	NA	NA	TRBJ2-7	CASSPQGRGEQYF	TGTGCCAGCTCACCCCAGGGGAGAGGCGAGCAGTACTTC
TRBV5-6	TRBD2	NA	TRBJ2-7	CASSSYRGGNEQYF	TGTGCCAGCAGCTCCTATCGGGGGGGTAACGAGCAGTACTTC
TRBV19	TRBD1	NA	TRBJ2-2	CASSNPQGALDTGELFF	TGTGCCAGTAGTAATCCCCAGGGGGCTTTGGACACCGGGGAGCTGTTTTTT
TRBV19	NA	NA	TRBJ2-2	CASIAWGLTGELFF	TGTGCCAGTATTGCCTGGGGCCTCACCGGGGAGCTGTTTTTT
TRBV12-2	NA	NA	TRBJ2-1	CASRPWREGQGISYNEQFF	TGTGCAAGTCGCCCCTGGAGGGAAGGACAGGGGATCTCCTACAATGAGCAGTTCTTC
TRBV7-3	TRBD1	NA	TRBJ2-4	CASSLTPDRGAIQYF	TGTGCCAGCAGCTTAACTCCGGACAGGGGGGCCATTCAGTACTTC
TRBV7-9	NA	once	TRBJ2-3	CASSLDRSTDTQYF	TGTGCCAGCAGCCTAGACCGTAGCACAGATACGCAGTATTTT
TRBV20-1	NA	NA	TRBJ2-2	CSANPTGELFF	TGCAGTGCTAATCCTACCGGGGAGCTGTTTTTT
TRBV2	NA	NA	TRBJ1-1	CASRGTFLGDTEAFF	TGTGCCAGTAGAGGGACCTTTTTAGGGGACACTGAAGCTTTCTTT
TRBV7-2	NA	NA	TRBJ2-7	CASSLGGLGEQYF	TGTGCCAGCAGCTTAGGGGGGTTAGGCGAGCAGTACTTC
TRBV2	NA	NA	TRBJ1-1	CASSETTSEAFF	TGTGCCAGCAGTGAGACAACCTCGGAGGCTTTCTTT
TRBV27	TRBD2	NA	TRBJ2-1	CASRLAGAGYNEQFF	TGTGCCAGCAGACTAGCGGGAGCGGGGTACAATGAGCAGTTCTTC
TRBV30	NA	NA	TRBJ2-5	CAWSGQGGRETQYF	TGTGCCTGGAGCGGGCAGGGTGGACGCGAGACCCAGTACTTC
TRBV6-1	NA	NA	TRBJ1-1	CASSESGTGLNTEAFF	TGTGCCAGCAGTGAATCCGGAACAGGATTGAACACTGAAGCTTTCTTT
TRBV7-7	NA	NA	TRBJ1-2	CASSNQGVEGYTF	TGTGCTAGCAGCAACCAGGGAGTGGAGGGCTACACCTTC
TRBV2	TRBD2	NA	TRBJ2-5	CASLMTSGVILETQYF	TGTGCTTCACTCATGACTAGCGGGGTTATTCTGGAGACCCAGTACTTC
TRBV6-5	TRBD1	NA	TRBJ1-1	CASSRGRTEAFF	TGTGCCAGCAGCAGGGGGCGGACTGAAGCTTTCTTT
TRBV5-1	TRBD1	NA	TRBJ2-7	CASSLVRGTGTSYEQYF	TGCGCCAGCAGCCTGGTCCGAGGGACAGGAACATCCTACGAGCAGTACTTC
TRBV30	NA	NA	TRBJ1-5	CAWSRDYNQPQHF	TGTGCCTGGAGCCGGGACTACAATCAGCCCCAGCATTTT
TRBV4-3	NA	NA	TRBJ2-7	CASSQEPTHEQYF	TGCGCCAGCAGCCAAGAGCCGACCCACGAGCAGTACTTC
TRBV3-2	NA	NA	TRBJ1-2	CASSQDLTF	TGTGCCAGCAGCCAAGATCTCACCTTC
TRBV28	TRBD1	NA	TRBJ2-7	CASRGTGGLYEQYF	TGTGCCAGCAGGGGGACAGGGGGCCTCTACGAGCAGTACTTC
TRBV5-4	NA	NA	TRBJ1-2	CASSTLSGSYGYTF	TGTGCCAGCAGCACCCTCTCCGGGAGCTATGGCTACACCTTC
TRBV7-3	TRBD1	NA	TRBJ1-5	CASSLGQDQPQHF	TGTGCCAGCAGCTTAGGACAGGATCAGCCCCAGCATTTT
TRBV7-9	TRBD1	NA	TRBJ2-5	CASSFRATGPETQYF	TGTGCCAGCAGCTTTAGAGCGACAGGGCCAGAGACCCAGTACTTC
TRBV18	TRBD2	NA	TRBJ2-3	CASSPLLAGVTDTQYF	TGTGCCAGCTCACCACTTCTAGCGGGGGTCACAGATACGCAGTATTTT
TRBV7-2	NA	NA	TRBJ2-5	CASSRRQETQYF	TGTGCCAGCAGCCGGCGACAAGAGACCCAGTACTTC
TRBV21-1	NA	NA	TRBJ2-4	CASSIRRKQGLAKNIQYF	TGTGCCAGCAGCATACGTAGAAAACAGGGGTTAGCCAAAAACATTCAGTACTTC
TRBV7-9	NA	NA	TRBJ2-1	CASSLDAQFF	TGTGCCAGCAGCCTAGATGCGCAGTTCTTC